This T cell receptor (beta chain) was captured in a study of shared clonotypes between healthy human individuals. It was CD45RO-negative cells, positively selected for CCR7, that made up naive CD8 cells, with terminally differentiated effector memory CD45RA+ cells excluded. The V end lost 6 bases, the J end lost 9 bases, and 12 bases lay between the germline ends. The CDR3 is 12 residues long. In germline, CDR1 is MNHEY, CDR2 SVGAGI. An approximately 180 ng quantity of DNA, 30,000 to 35,000 T cell genomes, went into the sorted-subset replicate PCRs. Some clones are missing from TCRdb's copy, which holds only in-frame ones; the method was immunoSEQ multiplex PCR. The sample includes about 2 million clones, approximately 94% of them seen just once.

Sequenced input: naive CD8+ T cells sorted from blood. This sequence originates from a man aged 18 to 29 in good health. The gene calls are TRBV6-5 and TRBJ2-1; D not certain. The CDR3 loop is CASSPDQREQFF. The DNA of the CDR3 is TGTGCCAGCAGCCCCGACCAGCGTGAGCAGTTCTTC.